This T cell receptor (beta chain) came from a study of neurological immune-mediated disorders. Whole-study findings and limits: When grouped phylogenetically, the repertoires of 18 of the 34 multiple sclerosis patients fell together in one related-CDR3 cluster, which is a possible signature. Private repertoires in all groups were suggested by the absence of shared CDR3 amino acid sequences among expanded clones across subjects.

The authors made cDNA by 5'RACE with 10-nucleotide random UMIs. Sequencing of 15-18 subjects in each run yielded over 180 million TCR-beta sequences. One entry per CDR3 protein, called by TCRdb with MiXCR from the 5' RACE reads. Of over 35,000 distinct CDR3 sequences listed, about 3.8% were seen once; the top ten hold roughly 2.2%. Germline V lookup: CDR1 DFQATT, CDR2 SNEGSKA (reference sequence). This CDR3 has 13 amino acids. V lost 5 bases to trimming and J lost 4 bases; unmatched junction nucleotides: 5. This clonotype was recorded at least ten times. Antigen specificity is unknown. The sequenced material came from PBMCs. The receptor was isolated from a man aged 30-40 years with multiple sclerosis. This chain links TRBV20-1 with TRBJ2-3; 8 nucleotides align to TRBD1. The CDR3 sequence: CSADRTGSDTQYF. Here the CDR3 DNA reads TGCAGTGCTGACAGGACAGGGTCAGATACGCAGTATTTT.